This T cell receptor (beta chain) was observed in a study of T cells after yellow fever vaccination. TCRdb re-derived calls from the 5' RACE reads in MiXCR, one entry per CDR3 protein. The sample shows under 550,000 distinct CDR3 sequences, 20% to 25% of them seen only once. The length of the CDR3 is 14 residues. Trimming took 0 bases from V and 3 from J, leaving 8 bases between them. Looked up from germline, CDR1 is MNHEY and CDR2 is SMNVEV (reference sequence). The specimen comprised PBMCs, sampled about 21 days after the first yellow fever vaccination. The V call is TRBV27, the J call TRBJ1-2; D not certain. The TCR was taken from a man younger than 35 who received the YFV17D yellow fever vaccine. In DNA, the CDR3 is TGTGCCAGCAGTTTATCGTGGCTCCACTATGGCTACACCTTC. Translating gives CASSLSWLHYGYTF.